These T cell receptor beta chains were read from a single sample in a study of control samples from healthy donors and cancer patients. Clones were sequenced by immunoSEQ multiplex PCR, and TCRdb holds only the in-frame ones, with some missing. The data contain around 170,000 clones, 90% of them singletons. Sequenced: blood. Receptors originate from a woman aged 50 to 65 in good health. CDR3s include the opening cysteine and the closing phenylalanine or tryptophan. D genes are given only for firm matches. Some rows have no size entry. The others give once, few or many, or a class for an expanded clone.

clone size: -
V gene: TRBV9
D gene: -
J gene: TRBJ2-2
CDR3 protein: CASSVHQAEYPNTGELFF
CDR3 DNA: TGTGCCAGCAGCGTCCACCAAGCGGAGTACCCGAACACCGGGGAGCTGTTTTTT

clone size: -
V gene: TRBV7-3
D gene: -
J gene: TRBJ1-1
CDR3 protein: CASSSQGWTEAFF
CDR3 DNA: TGTGCCAGCAGCTCCCAGGGGTGGACTGAAGCTTTCTTT

clone size: few
V gene: TRBV9
D gene: -
J gene: TRBJ2-2
CDR3 protein: CASKGDTGELFF
CDR3 DNA: TGTGCCAGCAAGGGGGACACCGGGGAGCTGTTTTTT

clone size: -
V gene: TRBV19
D gene: TRBD1
J gene: TRBJ2-7
CDR3 protein: CASKGTGSSYEQYF
CDR3 DNA: TGTGCCAGTAAGGGGACAGGGTCCTCCTACGAGCAGTACTTC

clone size: -
V gene: TRBV19
D gene: -
J gene: TRBJ1-3
CDR3 protein: CASSPDLSGNTIYF
CDR3 DNA: TGTGCCAGTAGTCCCGACCTATCTGGAAACACCATATATTTT

clone size: -
V gene: TRBV4-3
D gene: -
J gene: TRBJ2-2
CDR3 protein: CASSLQGLGGELFF
CDR3 DNA: TGCGCCAGCAGCCTCCAGGGGTTGGGCGGGGAGCTGTTTTTT

clone size: -
V gene: TRBV19
D gene: -
J gene: TRBJ1-5
CDR3 protein: CASSIGGAAQVEQPQHF
CDR3 DNA: TGTGCCAGTAGTATAGGAGGGGCAGCCCAGGTCGAACAGCCCCAGCATTTT

clone size: once
V gene: TRBV6-5
D gene: -
J gene: TRBJ2-5
CDR3 protein: CASSYQSGAQETQYF
CDR3 DNA: TGTGCCAGCAGTTACCAATCAGGGGCCCAAGAGACCCAGTACTTC

clone size: few
V gene: TRBV7-9
D gene: -
J gene: TRBJ2-1
CDR3 protein: CASSSLPKKRYYEQFF
CDR3 DNA: TGTGCCAGCAGCTCCCTTCCCAAAAAGCGGTACTACGAGCAGTTCTTC

clone size: -
V gene: TRBV18
D gene: TRBD1
J gene: TRBJ2-5
CDR3 protein: CASSLWDRVNGETQYF
CDR3 DNA: TGTGCCAGCTCACTTTGGGACAGGGTTAATGGAGAGACCCAGTACTTC

clone size: -
V gene: TRBV29-1
D gene: TRBD1
J gene: TRBJ2-7
CDR3 protein: CSVEDQGAISYEQYF
CDR3 DNA: TGCAGCGTTGAAGATCAGGGGGCTATCTCCTACGAGCAGTACTTC

clone size: -
V gene: TRBV24-1
D gene: -
J gene: TRBJ2-7
CDR3 protein: CATSDPPGKGIYEQYF
CDR3 DNA: TGTGCCACCAGTGACCCTCCAGGAAAGGGGATCTACGAGCAGTACTTC

clone size: -
V gene: TRBV5-4
D gene: TRBD2
J gene: TRBJ2-5
CDR3 protein: CASSLSSFRLGGQETQYF
CDR3 DNA: TGTGCCAGCAGCTTGAGCTCTTTTCGGTTGGGGGGGCAAGAGACCCAGTACTTC

clone size: -
V gene: TRBV7-8
D gene: -
J gene: TRBJ2-7
CDR3 protein: CASSFGVLTHEQYF
CDR3 DNA: TGTGCCAGCAGCTTCGGGGTTCTTACCCACGAGCAGTACTTC

clone size: -
V gene: TRBV7-2
D gene: -
J gene: TRBJ2-2
CDR3 protein: CASSLAGSGTGELFF
CDR3 DNA: TGTGCCAGCAGCTTAGCGGGAAGTGGCACCGGGGAGCTGTTTTTT

clone size: once
V gene: TRBV3-1/TRBV3-2
D gene: -
J gene: TRBJ2-1
CDR3 protein: CASSARGAYNEQFF
CDR3 DNA: TGTGCCAGCAGCGCTCGGGGAGCCTACAATGAGCAGTTCTTC

clone size: -
V gene: TRBV6-1
D gene: -
J gene: TRBJ1-5
CDR3 protein: CASSEWAEFNQPQHF
CDR3 DNA: TGTGCCAGCAGTGAATGGGCGGAATTCAATCAGCCCCAGCATTTT

clone size: -
V gene: TRBV9
D gene: -
J gene: TRBJ2-6
CDR3 protein: CASSHITTGANVLTF
CDR3 DNA: TGTGCCAGCAGCCACATTACGACCGGGGCCAACGTCCTGACTTTC

clone size: -
V gene: TRBV6-5
D gene: TRBD1
J gene: TRBJ2-7
CDR3 protein: CASSYGQGESYEQYF
CDR3 DNA: TGTGCCAGCAGTTATGGACAGGGGGAATCCTACGAGCAGTACTTC

clone size: -
V gene: TRBV7-7
D gene: TRBD1
J gene: TRBJ2-3
CDR3 protein: CASSPTGHGTDTQYF
CDR3 DNA: TGTGCTAGCAGCCCGACAGGGCATGGCACAGATACGCAGTATTTT

clone size: -
V gene: TRBV4-1
D gene: TRBD2
J gene: TRBJ2-5
CDR3 protein: CASSQDPPLWRERTQYF
CDR3 DNA: TGCGCCAGCAGCCAAGATCCCCCCCTCTGGCGGGAGAGGACCCAGTACTTC

clone size: -
V gene: TRBV6-5
D gene: -
J gene: TRBJ1-1
CDR3 protein: CASSYRGSEAFF
CDR3 DNA: TGTGCCAGCAGTTACCGGGGGAGTGAAGCTTTCTTT

clone size: few
V gene: TRBV5-1
D gene: -
J gene: TRBJ1-5
CDR3 protein: CASSLDGYSNQPQHF
CDR3 DNA: TGCGCCAGCAGCTTGGACGGTTATAGCAATCAGCCCCAGCATTTT

clone size: once
V gene: TRBV7-8
D gene: TRBD2
J gene: TRBJ2-1
CDR3 protein: CASTLYGGDEQFF
CDR3 DNA: TGTGCCAGCACACTGTACGGGGGGGATGAGCAGTTCTTC

clone size: -
V gene: TRBV28
D gene: -
J gene: TRBJ2-2
CDR3 protein: CASTNAGGQNTGELFF
CDR3 DNA: TGTGCCAGCACTAATGCGGGTGGGCAGAACACCGGGGAGCTGTTTTTT

clone size: -
V gene: TRBV5-4
D gene: -
J gene: TRBJ1-1
CDR3 protein: CASSLGDVNTEAFF
CDR3 DNA: TGTGCCAGCAGCTTGGGAGACGTGAACACTGAAGCTTTCTTT

clone size: few
V gene: TRBV2
D gene: -
J gene: TRBJ2-7
CDR3 protein: CASSESLGMSSYEQYF
CDR3 DNA: TGTGCCAGCAGTGAATCCTTGGGGATGAGCTCCTACGAGCAGTACTTC

clone size: -
V gene: TRBV27
D gene: -
J gene: TRBJ1-1
CDR3 protein: CASSFEGFTEAFF
CDR3 DNA: TGTGCCAGCAGTTTTGAGGGATTCACTGAAGCTTTCTTT

clone size: -
V gene: TRBV5-1
D gene: -
J gene: TRBJ2-7
CDR3 protein: CASSPAGGSYEQYF
CDR3 DNA: TGCGCCAGCAGCCCCGCCGGAGGCTCCTACGAGCAGTACTTC

clone size: -
V gene: TRBV5-1
D gene: -
J gene: TRBJ2-2
CDR3 protein: CASSLDGNTGELFF
CDR3 DNA: TGCGCCAGCAGCTTGGACGGGAACACCGGGGAGCTGTTTTTT

clone size: -
V gene: TRBV28
D gene: TRBD1
J gene: TRBJ1-5
CDR3 protein: CASIPRQGARFNQPQHF
CDR3 DNA: TGTGCCAGCATCCCTCGACAGGGGGCTAGATTCAATCAGCCCCAGCATTTT

clone size: -
V gene: TRBV5-1
D gene: -
J gene: TRBJ2-4
CDR3 protein: CASSLRGAGNIQYF
CDR3 DNA: TGCGCCAGCAGCCTAAGGGGGGCAGGAAACATTCAGTACTTC

clone size: -
V gene: TRBV19
D gene: -
J gene: TRBJ1-1
CDR3 protein: CASSPGGWTEAFF
CDR3 DNA: TGTGCCAGTAGTCCGGGGGGATGGACTGAAGCTTTCTTT

clone size: -
V gene: TRBV12-3/TRBV12-4
D gene: -
J gene: TRBJ1-5
CDR3 protein: CASSLILGQPQHF
CDR3 DNA: TGTGCCAGCAGTTTGATCTTGGGGCAGCCCCAGCATTTT

clone size: -
V gene: TRBV19
D gene: TRBD1
J gene: TRBJ2-7
CDR3 protein: CASSTPPGTGEGHEQYF
CDR3 DNA: TGTGCCAGTAGTACTCCCCCCGGGACAGGGGAGGGACACGAGCAGTACTTC

clone size: -
V gene: TRBV21-1
D gene: -
J gene: TRBJ2-3
CDR3 protein: CASSNLAGGGTDTQYF
CDR3 DNA: TGTGCCAGCAGCAACCTAGCGGGGGGGGGCACAGATACGCAGTATTTT

clone size: -
V gene: TRBV19
D gene: -
J gene: TRBJ1-4
CDR3 protein: CASRVEEKLFF
CDR3 DNA: TGTGCCAGTAGGGTCGAGGAAAAACTGTTTTTT

clone size: -
V gene: TRBV6-5
D gene: -
J gene: TRBJ1-6
CDR3 protein: CASSPRSSPLHF
CDR3 DNA: TGTGCCAGCAGTCCCCGATCTTCACCCCTCCACTTT

clone size: -
V gene: TRBV9
D gene: -
J gene: TRBJ2-4
CDR3 protein: CASSVGPEANVIQYF
CDR3 DNA: TGTGCCAGCAGCGTAGGTCCCGAGGCTAACGTCATTCAGTACTTC

clone size: once
V gene: TRBV5-1
D gene: -
J gene: TRBJ1-2
CDR3 protein: CASRVAQAAYGYTF
CDR3 DNA: TGCGCCAGCAGGGTGGCCCAGGCAGCCTATGGCTACACCTTC

clone size: -
V gene: TRBV7-8
D gene: -
J gene: TRBJ2-3
CDR3 protein: CASSSQLGDTQYF
CDR3 DNA: TGTGCCAGCAGCTCACAACTGGGAGATACGCAGTATTTT

clone size: few
V gene: TRBV7-6
D gene: -
J gene: TRBJ1-2
CDR3 protein: CASSPQGQNYGYTF
CDR3 DNA: TGTGCCAGCAGCCCCCAAGGACAAAACTATGGCTACACCTTC

clone size: -
V gene: TRBV18
D gene: -
J gene: TRBJ1-6
CDR3 protein: CASSLQNSPLHF
CDR3 DNA: TGTGCCAGCTCACTACAAAATTCACCCCTCCACTTT

clone size: -
V gene: TRBV27
D gene: -
J gene: TRBJ1-1
CDR3 protein: CASSSPQWGRTEAFF
CDR3 DNA: TGTGCCAGCAGTTCCCCACAGTGGGGAAGGACTGAAGCTTTCTTT

clone size: -
V gene: TRBV6-1
D gene: -
J gene: TRBJ2-7
CDR3 protein: CASSEARRAVYEQYF
CDR3 DNA: TGTGCCAGCAGTGAAGCGCGCAGGGCCGTGTACGAGCAGTACTTC

clone size: -
V gene: TRBV2
D gene: -
J gene: TRBJ2-2
CDR3 protein: CASREGSLNTGELFF
CDR3 DNA: TGTGCCAGCAGGGAGGGCAGCCTAAACACCGGGGAGCTGTTTTTT

clone size: -
V gene: TRBV7-2
D gene: TRBD2
J gene: TRBJ2-7
CDR3 protein: CASSPSGGALYEQYF
CDR3 DNA: TGTGCCAGCAGCCCGAGCGGGGGGGCGTTGTACGAGCAGTACTTC

clone size: -
V gene: TRBV19
D gene: -
J gene: TRBJ2-7
CDR3 protein: CASSEDVSYEQYF
CDR3 DNA: TGTGCCAGTAGTGAGGACGTATCCTACGAGCAGTACTTC

clone size: -
V gene: TRBV5-1
D gene: TRBD1
J gene: TRBJ2-5
CDR3 protein: CASSPGDRIKETQYF
CDR3 DNA: TGCGCCAGCTCACCAGGGGACAGGATAAAAGAGACCCAGTACTTC

clone size: -
V gene: TRBV19
D gene: -
J gene: TRBJ1-2
CDR3 protein: CASGNDGYTF
CDR3 DNA: TGTGCCAGTGGAAACGATGGCTACACCTTC

clone size: -
V gene: TRBV4-3
D gene: -
J gene: TRBJ1-4
CDR3 protein: CASSQDPGPQGESEKLFF
CDR3 DNA: TGCGCCAGCAGCCAAGATCCGGGGCCTCAAGGGGAGAGTGAAAAACTGTTTTTT

clone size: once
V gene: TRBV10-3
D gene: TRBD1
J gene: TRBJ2-7
CDR3 protein: CAISEIGQGAGEQYF
CDR3 DNA: TGTGCCATCAGTGAGATAGGGCAGGGGGCTGGAGAGCAGTACTTC

clone size: -
V gene: TRBV12-3/TRBV12-4
D gene: -
J gene: TRBJ1-4
CDR3 protein: CASERTPNEKLFF
CDR3 DNA: TGTGCCAGCGAGAGGACCCCTAATGAAAAACTGTTTTTT

clone size: -
V gene: TRBV24-1
D gene: -
J gene: TRBJ2-2
CDR3 protein: CATSDTGAYTGELFF
CDR3 DNA: TGTGCCACCAGTGATACGGGAGCGTACACCGGGGAGCTGTTTTTT

clone size: -
V gene: TRBV24-1
D gene: -
J gene: TRBJ1-1
CDR3 protein: CATRAWNTEAFF
CDR3 DNA: TGTGCCACCAGAGCCTGGAACACTGAAGCTTTCTTT